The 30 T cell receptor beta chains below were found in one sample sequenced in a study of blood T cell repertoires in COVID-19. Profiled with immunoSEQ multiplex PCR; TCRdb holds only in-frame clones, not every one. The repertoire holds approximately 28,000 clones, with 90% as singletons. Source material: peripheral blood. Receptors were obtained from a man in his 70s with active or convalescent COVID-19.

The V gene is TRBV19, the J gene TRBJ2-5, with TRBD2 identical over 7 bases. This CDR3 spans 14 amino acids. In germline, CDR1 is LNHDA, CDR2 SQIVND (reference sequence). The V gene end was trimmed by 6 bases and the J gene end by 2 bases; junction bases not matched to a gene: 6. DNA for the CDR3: TGTGCCAGTAGAAGGACTAGGGAGCAAGAGACCCAGTACTTC. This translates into CASRRTREQETQYF. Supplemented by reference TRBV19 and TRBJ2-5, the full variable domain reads DGGITQSPKYLFRKEGQNVTLSCEQNLNHDAMYWYRQDPGQGLRLIYYSQIVNDFQKGDIAEGYSVSREKKESFPLTVTSAQKNPTAFYLCASRRTREQETQYFGPGTRLLVL.

CDR3 sequence: CASSPHGDREVDYEQYF. As DNA, the CDR3 is TGCGCCAGCAGCCCGCACGGGGACAGGGAGGTGGACTACGAGCAGTACTTC. The rearrangement joins TRBV23-1 to TRBJ2-7; TRBD1 matches at 9 bases. TRBV23-1 is identified as an open reading frame with a role that is uncertain. The junction had 15 bases not matched to a gene; V was cut back by 6 bases and J by 3 bases. The CDR3 covers 17 residues.

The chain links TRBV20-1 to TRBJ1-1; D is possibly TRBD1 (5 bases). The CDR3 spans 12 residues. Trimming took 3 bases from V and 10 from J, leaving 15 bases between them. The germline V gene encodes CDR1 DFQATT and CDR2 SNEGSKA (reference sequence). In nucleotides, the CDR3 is TGCAGTGCTAGTGGGGCCCCTGTAGGAGCTTTCTTT. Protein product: CSASGAPVGAFF.

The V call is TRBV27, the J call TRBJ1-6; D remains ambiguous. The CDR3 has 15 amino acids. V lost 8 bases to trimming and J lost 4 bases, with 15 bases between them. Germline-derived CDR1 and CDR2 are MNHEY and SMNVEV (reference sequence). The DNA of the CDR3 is TGTGCCAGCGGATATGGGTCAGGATATAATTCACCCCTCCACTTT. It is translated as CASGYGSGYNSPLHF.

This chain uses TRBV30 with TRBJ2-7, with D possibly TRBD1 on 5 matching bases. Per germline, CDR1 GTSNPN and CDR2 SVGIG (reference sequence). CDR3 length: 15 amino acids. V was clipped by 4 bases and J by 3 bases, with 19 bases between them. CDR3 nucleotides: TGTGCCTGGACCGCAGGCCTGGGGCGGAACTACGAGCAGTACTTC. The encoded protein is CAWTAGLGRNYEQYF.

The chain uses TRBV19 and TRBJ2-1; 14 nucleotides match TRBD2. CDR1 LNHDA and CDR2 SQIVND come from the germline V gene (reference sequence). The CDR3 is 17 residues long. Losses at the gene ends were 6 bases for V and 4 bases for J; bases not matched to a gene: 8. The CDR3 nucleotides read TGTGCCAGTAGGGGATTAAGGACTAGCGGGAGGTACAATGAGCAGTTCTTC. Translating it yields CASRGLRTSGRYNEQFF.

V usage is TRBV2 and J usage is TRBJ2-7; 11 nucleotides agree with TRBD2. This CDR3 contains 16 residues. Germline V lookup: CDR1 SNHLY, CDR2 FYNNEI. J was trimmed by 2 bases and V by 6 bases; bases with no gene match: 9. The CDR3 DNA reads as TGTGCCAGCAGGGGACTAGCGGAGGACGCCCCCTACGAGCAGTACGTC. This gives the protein CASRGLAEDAPYEQYV.

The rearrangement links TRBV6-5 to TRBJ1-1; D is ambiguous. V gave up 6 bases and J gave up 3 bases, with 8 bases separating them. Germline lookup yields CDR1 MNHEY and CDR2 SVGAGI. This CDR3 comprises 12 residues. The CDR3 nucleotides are TGTGCCAGCAGAAATACATACACTGAAGCTTTCTTT. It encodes CASRNTYTEAFF.

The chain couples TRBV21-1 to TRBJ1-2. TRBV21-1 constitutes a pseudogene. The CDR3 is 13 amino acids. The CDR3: CASSKVRSYGYTF. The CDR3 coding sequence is TGTGCCAGCAGCAAAGTGCGGTCCTATGGCTACACCTTC.

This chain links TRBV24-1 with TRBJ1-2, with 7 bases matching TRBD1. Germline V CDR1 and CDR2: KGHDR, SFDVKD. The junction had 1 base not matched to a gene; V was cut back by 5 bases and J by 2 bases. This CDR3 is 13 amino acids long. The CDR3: CATSAGQNYGYTF. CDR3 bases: TGTGCCACCAGTGCGGGACAGAACTATGGCTACACCTTC.

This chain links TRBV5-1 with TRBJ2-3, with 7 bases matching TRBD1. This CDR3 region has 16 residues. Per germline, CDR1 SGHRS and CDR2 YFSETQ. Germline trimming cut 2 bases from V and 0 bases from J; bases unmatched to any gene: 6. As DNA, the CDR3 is TGCGCCAGCAGCTTCAGAGGACAGGCTAGCACAGATACGCAGTATTTT. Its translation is CASSFRGQASTDTQYF.

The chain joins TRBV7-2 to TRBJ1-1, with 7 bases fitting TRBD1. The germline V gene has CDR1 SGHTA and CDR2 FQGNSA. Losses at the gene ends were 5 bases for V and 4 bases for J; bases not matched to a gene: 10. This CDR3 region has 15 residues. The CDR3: CASSTTGAGGTEAFF. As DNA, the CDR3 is TGTGCCAGCAGCACCACCGGGGCAGGGGGCACTGAAGCTTTCTTT.

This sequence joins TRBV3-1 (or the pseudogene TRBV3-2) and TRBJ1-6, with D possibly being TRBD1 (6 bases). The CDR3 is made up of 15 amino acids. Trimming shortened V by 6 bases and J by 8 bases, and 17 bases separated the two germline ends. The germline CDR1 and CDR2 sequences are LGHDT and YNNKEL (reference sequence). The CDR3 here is CASSPLGQNYSPLHF. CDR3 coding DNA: TGTGCCAGCAGTCCTCTAGGACAGAACTATTCACCCCTCCACTTT.

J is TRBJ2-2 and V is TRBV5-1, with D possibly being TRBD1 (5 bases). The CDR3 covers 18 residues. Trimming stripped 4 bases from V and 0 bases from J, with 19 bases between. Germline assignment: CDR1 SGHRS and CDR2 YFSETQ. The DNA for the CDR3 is TGCGCCAGCAGCCACCGGACACTACCTTCGGCGAACACCGGGGAGCTGTTTTTT. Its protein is CASSHRTLPSANTGELFF.

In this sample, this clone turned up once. The DNA of the CDR3 is TGTGCCAGTAGTAAGCCCCCGTTATTATCTTCTGGGGCCAACGTCCTGACTTTC. It translates to CASSKPPLLSSGANVLTF. The genes are TRBV19 and TRBJ2-6; D gene ambiguous. The CDR3 is made up of 18 amino acids. The V end was cut by 4 bases, the J end by 1 base, with 17 bases between. CDR1 is LNHDA, CDR2 SQIVND, per germline (reference sequence).

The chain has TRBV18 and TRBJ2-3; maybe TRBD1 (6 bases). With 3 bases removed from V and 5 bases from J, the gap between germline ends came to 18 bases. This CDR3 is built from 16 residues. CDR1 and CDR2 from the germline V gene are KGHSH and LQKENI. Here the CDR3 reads CASSPPFGGRGDTQYF. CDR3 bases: TGTGCCAGCTCACCCCCTTTTGGGGGCCGGGGAGATACGCAGTATTTT.

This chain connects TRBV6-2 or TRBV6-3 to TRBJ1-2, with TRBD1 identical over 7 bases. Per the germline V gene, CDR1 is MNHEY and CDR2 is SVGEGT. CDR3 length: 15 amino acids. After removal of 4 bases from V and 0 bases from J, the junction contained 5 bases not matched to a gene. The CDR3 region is CASSSDRATNYGYTF. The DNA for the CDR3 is TGTGCCAGCAGTTCCGACAGGGCTACTAACTATGGCTACACCTTC.

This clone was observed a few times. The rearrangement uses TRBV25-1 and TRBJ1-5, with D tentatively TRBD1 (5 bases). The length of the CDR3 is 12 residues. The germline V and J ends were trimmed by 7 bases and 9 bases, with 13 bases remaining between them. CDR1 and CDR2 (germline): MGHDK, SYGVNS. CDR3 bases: TGTGCCAGCAACCTAGCCGGGGGGCCCCAGCATTTT. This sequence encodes CASNLAGGPQHF.

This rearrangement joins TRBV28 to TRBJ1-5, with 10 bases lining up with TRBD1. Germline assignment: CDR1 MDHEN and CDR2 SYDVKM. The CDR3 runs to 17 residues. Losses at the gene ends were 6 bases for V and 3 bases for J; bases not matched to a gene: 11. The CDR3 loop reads CASREPSTGGINQPQHF. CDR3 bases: TGTGCCAGCAGAGAACCTTCGACAGGGGGCATCAATCAGCCCCAGCATTTT.

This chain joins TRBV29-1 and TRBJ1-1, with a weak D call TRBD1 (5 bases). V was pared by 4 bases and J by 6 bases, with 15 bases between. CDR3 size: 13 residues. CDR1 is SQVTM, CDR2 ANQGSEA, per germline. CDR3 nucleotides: TGCAGCGTTGGTAGGGGCCCCAAGGCTGAAGCTTTCTTT. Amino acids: CSVGRGPKAEAFF.

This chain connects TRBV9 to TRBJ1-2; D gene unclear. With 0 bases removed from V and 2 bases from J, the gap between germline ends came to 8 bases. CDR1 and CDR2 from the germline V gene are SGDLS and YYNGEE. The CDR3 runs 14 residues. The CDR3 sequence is CASSVAVGNYGYTF. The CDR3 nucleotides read TGTGCCAGCAGCGTAGCGGTGGGCAACTATGGCTACACCTTC.

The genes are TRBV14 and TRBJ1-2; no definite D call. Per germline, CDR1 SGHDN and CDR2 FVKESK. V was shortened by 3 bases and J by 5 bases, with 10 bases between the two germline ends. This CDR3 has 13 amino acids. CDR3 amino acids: CASSQLRDYGYTF. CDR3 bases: TGTGCCAGCAGCCAGCTGCGGGATTATGGCTACACCTTC.

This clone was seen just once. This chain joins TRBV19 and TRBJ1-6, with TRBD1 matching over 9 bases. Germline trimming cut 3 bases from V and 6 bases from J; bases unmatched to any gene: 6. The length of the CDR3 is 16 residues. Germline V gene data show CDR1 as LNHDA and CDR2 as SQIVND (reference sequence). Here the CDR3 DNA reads TGTGCCAGTAGTATTCAAGGGGACAGGGTTAATTCACCCCTCCACTTT. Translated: CASSIQGDRVNSPLHF. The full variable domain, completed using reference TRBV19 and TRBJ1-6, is DGGITQSPKYLFRKEGQNVTLSCEQNLNHDAMYWYRQDPGQGLRLIYYSQIVNDFQKGDIAEGYSVSREKKESFPLTVTSAQKNPTAFYLCASSIQGDRVNSPLHFGNGTRLTVT.

The CDR3 reads CASSQEGSSYNSPLHF. CDR3 in DNA: TGTGCCAGCAGCCAAGAGGGCAGCTCCTATAATTCACCCCTCCACTTT. The chain employs TRBV4-2 and TRBJ1-6; no firm D call. Germline V lookup: CDR1 LGHNA, CDR2 YNFKEQ. This CDR3 has 16 amino acids. Trimming cost V 0 bases and J 0 bases, with 6 bases left between them.

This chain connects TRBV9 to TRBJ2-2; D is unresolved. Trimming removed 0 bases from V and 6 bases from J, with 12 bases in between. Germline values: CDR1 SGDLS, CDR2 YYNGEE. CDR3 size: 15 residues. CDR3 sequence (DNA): TGTGCCAGCAGCGTAGGAATAAGCAAGTCCGGGGAGCTGTTTTTT. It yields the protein CASSVGISKSGELFF.

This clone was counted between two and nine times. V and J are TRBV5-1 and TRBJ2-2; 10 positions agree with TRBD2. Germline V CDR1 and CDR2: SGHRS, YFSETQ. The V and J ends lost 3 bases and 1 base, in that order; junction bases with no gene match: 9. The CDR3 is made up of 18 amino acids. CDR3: CASSSGILAGVNTGELFF. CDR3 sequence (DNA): TGCGCCAGCAGCTCGGGTATCCTAGCGGGGGTGAACACCGGGGAGCTGTTTTTT.

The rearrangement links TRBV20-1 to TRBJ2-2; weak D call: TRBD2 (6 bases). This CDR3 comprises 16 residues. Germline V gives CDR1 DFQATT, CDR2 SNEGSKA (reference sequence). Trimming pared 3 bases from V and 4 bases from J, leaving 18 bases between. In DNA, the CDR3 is TGCAGTGCTAGTTTGGCGGGGACCCGGGGCACCGGGGAGCTGTTTTTT. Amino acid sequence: CSASLAGTRGTGELFF.

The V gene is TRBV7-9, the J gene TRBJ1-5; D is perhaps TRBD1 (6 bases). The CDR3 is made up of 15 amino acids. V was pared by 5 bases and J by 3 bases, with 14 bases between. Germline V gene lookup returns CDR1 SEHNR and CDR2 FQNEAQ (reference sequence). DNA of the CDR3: TGTGCCAGCAGCCGCGCGGACAGACCCAATCAGCCCCAGCATTTT. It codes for CASSRADRPNQPQHF. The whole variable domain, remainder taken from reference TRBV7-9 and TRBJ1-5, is DTGVSQNPRHKITKRGQNVTFRCDPISEHNRLYWYRQTLGQGPEFLTYFQNEAQLEKSRLLSDRFSAERPKGSFSTLEIQRTEQGDSAMYLCASSRADRPNQPQHFGDGTRLSIL.

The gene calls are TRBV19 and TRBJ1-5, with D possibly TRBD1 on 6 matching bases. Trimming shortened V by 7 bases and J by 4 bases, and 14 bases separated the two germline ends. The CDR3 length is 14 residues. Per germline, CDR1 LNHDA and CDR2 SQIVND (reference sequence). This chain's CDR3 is CASTPSQGNQPQHF. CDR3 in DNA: TGTGCCAGTACCCCATCCCAGGGGAATCAGCCCCAGCATTTT.

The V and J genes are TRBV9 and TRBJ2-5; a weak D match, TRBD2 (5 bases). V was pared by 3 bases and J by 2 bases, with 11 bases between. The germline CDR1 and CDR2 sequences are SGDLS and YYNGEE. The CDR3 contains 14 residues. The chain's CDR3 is CASSAWTGQETQYF. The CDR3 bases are TGTGCCAGCAGCGCCTGGACTGGACAAGAGACCCAGTACTTC.